This TCR beta chain emerged from a study of blood T cells in healthy people across ages. This clonotype showed up many times. V lost 6 bases to trimming and J lost 5 bases; unmatched junction nucleotides: 8. The CDR3 has 13 residues. Germline loops: CDR1 SQVTM, CDR2 ANQGSEA. Primed by a sample-barcoded 5' primer and a J-beta primer mix, a second PCR proceeded for 7 to 11 cycles. The template-switch adaptor was a 5' adaptor with 12 random nucleotides. It tagged each cDNA molecule. One entry per CDR3 protein, called by TCRdb with MiXCR from the 5' RACE reads. The sample shows over 750,000 distinct CDR3 sequences, roughly 25% of them seen only once. The sample also formed part of further work on T cells of mothers and their children.

The chain recombines TRBV29-1 with TRBJ2-7, with 9 bases identical to TRBD1. Material: blood. The source is a boy aged 5-17 years in good health. Here the CDR3 reads CSVAGQGRNEQYF. CDR3 bases: TGCAGCGTGGCTGGACAGGGGAGGAACGAGCAGTACTTC.